Shown below are 28 T cell receptor beta chains from a single sample sequenced in a study of blood T cell repertoires in COVID-19. Data came from immunoSEQ multiplex PCR; TCRdb stores just in-frame clones and leaves some out. This sample has 250,000 or so clones, with over 80% found just once. The specimen was peripheral blood. These receptors originate from a woman aged 40 to 55 who had recovered from COVID-19.

The rearrangement uses TRBV29-1 and TRBJ2-2; TRBD2 matches 7 bases. Looked up from germline, CDR1 is SQVTM and CDR2 is ANQGSEA. The CDR3 loop spans 16 amino acids. Unmatched junction bases numbered 11, after V lost 7 bases and J lost 0 bases. The CDR3: CSARGGDYSNTGELFF. Written as DNA, the CDR3 is TGCAGCGCGAGGGGAGGGGACTACTCGAACACCGGGGAGCTGTTTTTT.

The genes are TRBV27 and TRBJ1-2; 8 nucleotides agree with TRBD1. This CDR3 has 14 amino acids. Trimming removed 3 bases from V and 2 bases from J; junction bases left unmatched: 2. Germline V CDR1 and CDR2: MNHEY, SMNVEV (reference sequence). The CDR3 DNA follows: TGTGCCAGCAGTTTCCGGACAGGGAACTATGGCTACACCTTC. This codes for CASSFRTGNYGYTF.

The CDR3 spells CASIKGQVPYEQYF. The CDR3 region has the DNA TGTGCCAGCATTAAAGGACAGGTTCCCTACGAGCAGTACTTC. V gene TRBV6-5 combines with J gene TRBJ2-7, with 7 bases that match TRBD1. Looked up from germline, CDR1 is MNHEY and CDR2 is SVGAGI. Trimming removed 7 bases from V and 2 bases from J; junction bases left unmatched: 8. This CDR3 has 14 amino acids.

There are a few counts of this clone. The gene calls are TRBV4-2 and TRBJ2-5; D perhaps matches TRBD1 (6 bases). The CDR3 totals 16 residues. V was cut by 3 bases and J by 4 bases, with 18 bases left in between. Germline CDR1 is LGHNA and CDR2 is YNFKEQ. In DNA form, the CDR3 reads TGTGCCAGCAGCCAGGGCCAGGTGGGGGCAGGAGAGACCCAGTACTTC. Protein: CASSQGQVGAGETQYF.

The V gene is TRBV28, the J gene TRBJ1-6; D might be TRBD1 (6 bases). V lost 6 bases to trimming and J lost 10 bases, with 16 bases between them. Germline V gives CDR1 MDHEN, CDR2 SYDVKM. The CDR3 is 14 residues long. The CDR3: CASRLTGSGSPLHF. CDR3 in DNA: TGTGCCAGCAGGCTAACAGGGTCGGGATCACCCCTCCACTTT.

The chain links TRBV28 to TRBJ2-5; TRBD1 agrees at 7 bases. V dropped 10 bases and J dropped 0; count of bases not matched to a gene: 2. CDR1 MDHEN and CDR2 SYDVKM come from the germline V gene. CDR3 length: 12 amino acids. In DNA, the CDR3 is TGTGCCACGGGACAGTACCAAGAGACCCAGTACTTC. Its translation: CATGQYQETQYF.

The chain has TRBV28 and TRBJ1-2; D remains unclear. The CDR3 consists of 15 residues. Trimming cost V 4 bases and J 1 base, with 13 bases left between them. Germline lookup yields CDR1 MDHEN and CDR2 SYDVKM. The CDR3 region is CASSWREVDNYGYTF. CDR3 bases: TGTGCCAGCAGTTGGCGGGAGGTTGATAACTATGGCTACACCTTC.

The V and J genes are TRBV4-1 and TRBJ2-3; D is undetermined. V was shortened by 5 bases and J by 1 base, with 7 bases between the two germline ends. This CDR3 region has 13 residues. The germline V gene has CDR1 MGHRA and CDR2 YSYEKL. The CDR3 region has the DNA TGCGCCAGCAGCTCGGAGCGCACAGATACGCAGTATTTT. Translating it yields CASSSERTDTQYF.

CDR3 in amino acids: CASSSGGVPETQYF. DNA of the CDR3: TGTGCCAGCAGCTCAGGGGGCGTCCCAGAGACCCAGTACTTC. This chain joins TRBV5-8 and TRBJ2-5, with TRBD1 matching 8 bases. V shed 3 bases and J 4 bases; nucleotides not matched to a gene: 5. This CDR3 spans 14 amino acids. Per the germline V gene, CDR1 is SGHTS and CDR2 is YDEGEE.

The V gene is TRBV6-5, the J gene TRBJ1-1; D might be TRBD1 (6 bases). Germline CDR1 is MNHEY and CDR2 is SVGAGI. The CDR3 is 16 amino acids. The ends were cut back, 0 bases at V and 0 bases at J, with 11 bases in the middle. For the CDR3, the DNA is TGTGCCAGCAGTTACTCGGCGGCAGGGGTGAACACTGAAGCTTTCTTT. Protein sequence: CASSYSAAGVNTEAFF.

The chain joins TRBV18 to TRBJ1-5, with D possibly matching TRBD1 (6 bases). CDR3 length equals 15 residues. The V end was cut by 4 bases, the J end by 7 bases, with 17 bases between. Germline CDR1 is KGHSH and CDR2 is LQKENI. CDR3 protein: CASSLGDTAAQPQHF. The CDR3 coding sequence is TGTGCCAGCTCACTGGGGGACACGGCCGCGCAGCCCCAGCATTTT.

The chain has TRBV3-1 (or the pseudogene TRBV3-2) and TRBJ2-3; a weak D match, TRBD2 (5 bases). The germline V gene encodes CDR1 LGHDT and CDR2 YNNKEL (reference sequence). The CDR3 covers 20 residues. With 0 bases removed from V and 4 bases from J, the gap between germline ends came to 26 bases. In DNA form, the CDR3 reads TGTGCCAGCAGCCAAGATCGGATAGGGATCAGCGGATACCTGGCAGATACGCAGTATTTT. The encoded protein is CASSQDRIGISGYLADTQYF.

This chain uses TRBV2 with TRBJ1-4; D is uncertain. The ends were cut back, 3 bases at V and 5 bases at J, with 13 bases in the middle. CDR1 and CDR2 (germline): SNHLY, FYNNEI. The CDR3 has 15 residues. In DNA, the CDR3 is TGTGCCAGCAGTGACCTCGTCCAGGCGAATGAAAAACTGTTTTTT. The encoded protein is CASSDLVQANEKLFF. The variable domain in full, completed from reference TRBV2 and TRBJ1-4, reads EPEVTQTPSHQVTQMGQEVILRCVPISNHLYFYWYRQILGQKVEFLVSFYNNEISEKSEIFDDQFSVERPDGSNFTLKIRSTKLEDSAMYFCASSDLVQANEKLFFGSGTQLSVL.

The chain recombines TRBV6-5 with TRBJ2-1, with 9 bases fitting TRBD1. The CDR3 has 14 residues. Trimming at V came to 6 bases and at J to 6 bases, leaving 6 bases not matched to a gene. Germline-derived CDR1 and CDR2 are MNHEY and SVGAGI. In nucleotides, the CDR3 is TGTGCCAGCAGACCGGGACAGGGAGGCAATGAGCAGTTCTTC. Its translation: CASRPGQGGNEQFF.

The chain carries TRBV28 and TRBJ1-2; 8 positions match TRBD1. V dropped 6 bases and J dropped 6; count of bases not matched to a gene: 3. This CDR3 is 12 amino acids long. Germline V gene lookup returns CDR1 MDHEN and CDR2 SYDVKM. This CDR3 is CASSWTGNGYTF. DNA of the CDR3: TGTGCCAGCAGCTGGACAGGGAATGGCTACACCTTC.

The V call is TRBV30, the J call TRBJ1-4, with D unclear. V lost 2 bases, J lost 12 bases, and 16 bases lay in between. Germline V gene sequence: CDR1 GTSNPN, CDR2 SVGIG (reference sequence). This CDR3 contains 13 residues. The CDR3 here is CAWSSTGSGELFF. CDR3 nucleotides: TGTGCCTGGAGTAGTACGGGGAGCGGAGAACTGTTTTTT.

The genes are TRBV29-1 and TRBJ1-3; D perhaps matches TRBD1 (5 bases). The CDR3 covers 12 residues. Germline V gene data show CDR1 as SQVTM and CDR2 as ANQGSEA. The CDR3 DNA sequence: TGCAGAACCAATCACAGGGGAAACACCATATATTTT. Translation: CRTNHRGNTIYF.

This clone has a single count. This chain links TRBV5-5 with TRBJ2-1; tentative D call: TRBD1 (7 bases). Trimming cost V 4 bases and J 12 bases, with 14 bases left between them. The CDR3 length is 12 residues. The germline V gene encodes CDR1 SGHKS and CDR2 YYEKEE (reference sequence). In nucleotides, the CDR3 is TGTGCCAGCAGCCGGCAGGGGGACTGGCAGTTCTTC. It encodes CASSRQGDWQFF.

The chain couples TRBV7-6 to TRBJ1-3, with 9 bases fitting TRBD1. V lost 4 bases to trimming and J lost 2 bases; unmatched junction nucleotides: 3. The CDR3 has 15 amino acids. Germline V gives CDR1 SGHVS, CDR2 FNYEAQ. The CDR3 DNA follows: TGTGCCAGCAGCTCGACAGGGGGTACTGGAAACACCATATATTTT. It yields the protein CASSSTGGTGNTIYF.

V is TRBV19 and J is TRBJ1-1; D unresolved. The CDR3 sequence is 13 residues long. Germline CDR1 LNHDA, CDR2 SQIVND (reference sequence). Trimming stripped 2 bases from V and 1 base from J, with 5 bases between. For the CDR3, the DNA is TGTGCCAGTAGTATACTACGGAACACTGAAGCTTTCTTT. As protein: CASSILRNTEAFF.

The chain carries TRBV5-1 and TRBJ2-7; the D gene is possibly TRBD2 (5 bases). V gave up 4 bases and J gave up 2 bases, with 13 bases separating them. CDR3 length equals 14 residues. The germline V gene has CDR1 SGHRS and CDR2 YFSETQ. Here the CDR3 reads CASSPLTTAYEQYF. Written as DNA, the CDR3 is TGCGCCAGCAGCCCTTTGACTACCGCCTACGAGCAGTACTTC.

The rearrangement joins TRBV28 to TRBJ1-5, with 7 nucleotides matching TRBD1. The CDR3 length is 13 residues. The J segment lost 3 bases and the V segment lost 10 bases, leaving 6 bases of the junction unmatched. Germline V gene sequence: CDR1 MDHEN, CDR2 SYDVKM. For the CDR3, the DNA is TGTGCCACCAGGGACAGCTCCAATCAGCCCCAGCATTTT. It is translated as CATRDSSNQPQHF.

This chain uses TRBV29-1 with TRBJ2-5; 8 bases fit TRBD2. From germline, CDR1 is SQVTM and CDR2 ANQGSEA. V lost 7 bases to trimming and J lost 5 bases; unmatched junction nucleotides: 9. The CDR3 consists of 13 residues. CDR3 in amino acids: CSAGLSGGETQYF. The CDR3, as DNA: TGCAGCGCCGGACTAAGCGGGGGTGAGACCCAGTACTTC.

The chain is built from TRBV30 and TRBJ1-6; D call uncertain. The germline gives CDR1 GTSNPN, CDR2 SVGIG (reference sequence). Trimming cost V 3 bases and J 10 bases, with 13 bases left between them. CDR3 size: 13 residues. The CDR3 sequence: CAWSPASGSPLHF. In DNA form, the CDR3 reads TGTGCCTGGAGCCCAGCGAGCGGATCACCCCTCCACTTT.

The V gene is TRBV14, the J gene TRBJ2-6; TRBD2 might be the D (5 bases). Trimming removed 1 base from V and 4 bases from J, with 11 bases in between. Germline CDR1 SGHDN, CDR2 FVKESK. The CDR3 is 16 residues long. CDR3 loop: CASSQAGYYGANVLTF. The CDR3, as DNA: TGTGCCAGCAGCCAAGCGGGGTACTACGGGGCCAACGTCCTGACTTTC.

This chain uses TRBV7-6 with TRBJ2-1; D is undetermined. Trimming pared 2 bases from V and 8 bases from J, leaving 10 bases between. Germline V gene data show CDR1 as SGHVS and CDR2 as FNYEAQ. The CDR3 contains 13 residues. DNA for the CDR3: TGTGCCAGCAGCTTACAGGTCTGGGATGAGCAGTTCTTC. This sequence encodes CASSLQVWDEQFF. The whole variable domain, remainder taken from reference TRBV7-6 and TRBJ2-1, is GAGVSQSPRYKVTKRGQDVALRCDPISGHVSLYWYRQALGQGPEFLTYFNYEAQQDKSGLPNDRFSAERPEGSISTLTIQRTEQRDSAMYRCASSLQVWDEQFFGPGTRLTVL.

This clone was detected a few times. The chain carries TRBV5-4 and TRBJ1-2; 8 nucleotides match TRBD1. The CDR3 runs to 13 residues. With V trimmed by 5 bases and J by 6 bases, 6 bases remained unmatched. In germline, CDR1 is SGHNT, CDR2 YYREEE (reference sequence). The chain's CDR3 is CASRDRVVHGYTF. DNA for the CDR3: TGTGCCAGCAGGGACAGGGTAGTCCATGGCTACACCTTC.

CDR3 in DNA: TGTGCCAGCTCACGTCGGACAGGCGAAAAGGGACTAGCTTCGGGCGTGACCGGGGAGCTGTTTTTT. It specifies CASSRRTGEKGLASGVTGELFF. The chain has TRBV18 and TRBJ2-2; 9 bases align to TRBD2. The length of the CDR3 is 22 residues. The V and J ends lost 4 bases and 5 bases, in that order; junction bases with no gene match: 26. The germline CDR1 and CDR2 sequences are KGHSH and LQKENI. The whole variable domain, remainder taken from reference TRBV18 and TRBJ2-2, is NAGVMQNPRHLVRRRGQEARLRCSPMKGHSHVYWYRQLPEEGLKFMVYLQKENIIDESGMPKERFSAEFPKEGPSILRIQQVVRGDSAAYFCASSRRTGEKGLASGVTGELFFGEGSRLTVL.